This T cell receptor beta chain was identified during a study of blood T cell repertoires in COVID-19. Study context: Whether acute or convalescent, the COVID-19 samples came from the United States, Italy and Spain. T cells, B-cell-depleted T cells, or PBMCs supplied cDNA or gDNA.

Enrolled through a virtual design, the participants were between about 18 and 89 years of age and came from 24 US areas. The CDR3 covers 13 residues. Trimming shortened V by 1 base and J by 1 base, and 5 bases separated the two germline ends. CDR1 and CDR2 from the germline V gene are SGDLS and YYNGEE. Methods used by the authors: Estimation of nucleated cell counts relied on the amplification of reference gene primers. Profiled with immunoSEQ multiplex PCR; TCRdb holds only in-frame clones, not every one. Clonal size and the V and J genes are those of that table, whereas D and trimming came from the DNA. The repertoire holds 200,000 or so clones, with just over 85% as singletons. In this sample, this clone turned up a few times. Other DNA sequences in this sample translate to the same CDR3.

The chain recombines TRBV9 with TRBJ1-1; D perhaps matches TRBD1 (5 bases). Sequenced: PBMCs or T cells enriched from blood (not recorded which). The clonotype comes from a woman aged 40 to 50 with acute COVID-19. CDR3 coding DNA: TGTGCCAGCAGCGTAACAGGGAACACTGAAGCTTTCTTT. Protein sequence: CASSVTGNTEAFF.